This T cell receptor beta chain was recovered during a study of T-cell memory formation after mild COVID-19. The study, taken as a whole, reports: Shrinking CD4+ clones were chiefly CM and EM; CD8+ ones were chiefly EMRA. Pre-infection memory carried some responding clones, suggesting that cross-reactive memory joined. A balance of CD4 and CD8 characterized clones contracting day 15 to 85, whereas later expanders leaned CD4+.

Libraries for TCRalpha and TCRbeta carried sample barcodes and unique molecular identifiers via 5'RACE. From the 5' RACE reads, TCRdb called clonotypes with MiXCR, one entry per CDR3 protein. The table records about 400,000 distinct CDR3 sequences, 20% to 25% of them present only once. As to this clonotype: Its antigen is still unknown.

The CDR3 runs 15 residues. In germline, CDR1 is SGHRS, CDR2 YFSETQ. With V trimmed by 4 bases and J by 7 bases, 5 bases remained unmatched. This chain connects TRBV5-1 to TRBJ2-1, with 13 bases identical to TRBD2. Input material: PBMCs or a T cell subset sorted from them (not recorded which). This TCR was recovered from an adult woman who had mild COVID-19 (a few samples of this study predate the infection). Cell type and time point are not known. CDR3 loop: CASSHTSGRANEQFF. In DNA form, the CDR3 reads TGCGCCAGCAGCCACACTAGCGGGAGGGCGAATGAGCAGTTCTTC. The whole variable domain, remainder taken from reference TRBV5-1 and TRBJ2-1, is KAGVTQTPRYLIKTRGQQVTLSCSPISGHRSVSWYQQTPGQGLQFLFEYFSETQRNKGNFPGRFSGRQFSNSRSEMNVSTLELGDSALYLCASSHTSGRANEQFFGPGTRLTVL.